This T cell receptor beta chain was identified in a study of cytomegalovirus exposure and HLA in healthy donors. CDR1 and CDR2 from the germline V gene are KGHSH and LQKENI. The CDR3 has 14 amino acids. Regarding the study as a whole: The authors enumerated some 160 TCR beta chains as linked to cytomegalovirus. The Asian-associated ancestry cluster reportedly had fewer N-insertions than the roughly 670-donor mean in a later analysis. For most TCR beta V segments, an earlier analysis put the productive rate at about 87% or about 30% of the time.

PCR employed 60 Vbeta and 13 Jbeta primers. TCRdb's copy holds only in-frame clones and misses some; the assay was immunoSEQ multiplex PCR. The repertoire table contains 80,000 to 100,000 clones. In the case of this clone: Its antigen remains unknown. Relative to the germline gene, one junction end is altered; a read error may explain this.

The chain is built from TRBV18 and TRBJ1-1, with D unclear. This TCR was recovered from a man aged 45 to 65 in good health and CMV-seronegative. The specimen sequenced was PBMCs. The CDR3 sequence is CASSPKLRNPEAFF. The CDR3 DNA reads as TGTGCCAGCTCACCCAAACTGAGGAACCCTGAAGCTTTCTTT.